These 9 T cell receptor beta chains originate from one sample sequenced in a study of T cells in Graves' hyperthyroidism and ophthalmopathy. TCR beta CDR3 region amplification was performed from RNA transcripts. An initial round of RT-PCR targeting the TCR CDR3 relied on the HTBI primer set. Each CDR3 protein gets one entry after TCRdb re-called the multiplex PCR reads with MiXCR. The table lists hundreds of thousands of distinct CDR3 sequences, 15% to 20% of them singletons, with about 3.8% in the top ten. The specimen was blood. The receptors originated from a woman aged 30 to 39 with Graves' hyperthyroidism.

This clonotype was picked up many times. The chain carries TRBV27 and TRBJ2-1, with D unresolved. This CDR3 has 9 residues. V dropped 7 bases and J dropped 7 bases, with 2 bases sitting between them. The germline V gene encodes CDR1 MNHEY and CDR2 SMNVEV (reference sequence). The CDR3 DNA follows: TGTGCCAGCAATAATGAGCAGTTCTTC. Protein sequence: CASNNEQFF.

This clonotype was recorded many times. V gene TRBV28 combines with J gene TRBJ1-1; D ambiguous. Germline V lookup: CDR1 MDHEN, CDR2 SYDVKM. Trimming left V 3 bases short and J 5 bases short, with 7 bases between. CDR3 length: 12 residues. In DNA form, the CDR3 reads TGTGCCAGCAGTTTCGGGTGGACTGAAGCTTTCTTT. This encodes CASSFGWTEAFF.

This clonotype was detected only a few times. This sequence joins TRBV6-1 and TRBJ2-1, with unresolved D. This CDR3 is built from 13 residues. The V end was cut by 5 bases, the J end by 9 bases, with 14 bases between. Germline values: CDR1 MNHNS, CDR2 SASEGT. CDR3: CASSRYESGEQFF. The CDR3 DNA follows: TGTGCCAGCAGTCGATACGAGTCGGGTGAGCAGTTCTTC.

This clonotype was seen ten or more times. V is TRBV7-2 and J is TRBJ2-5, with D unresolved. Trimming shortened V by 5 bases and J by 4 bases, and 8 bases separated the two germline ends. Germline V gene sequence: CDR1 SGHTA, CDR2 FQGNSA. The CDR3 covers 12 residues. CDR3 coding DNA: TGTGCCAGCAGCCTGGCACGAGAGACCCAGTACTTC. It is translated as CASSLARETQYF.

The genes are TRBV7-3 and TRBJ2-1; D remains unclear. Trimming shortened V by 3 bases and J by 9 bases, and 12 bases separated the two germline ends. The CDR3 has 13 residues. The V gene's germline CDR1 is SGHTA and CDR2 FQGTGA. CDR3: CASSFLAPSEQFF. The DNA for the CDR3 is TGTGCCAGCAGCTTTTTAGCACCCAGTGAGCAGTTCTTC.

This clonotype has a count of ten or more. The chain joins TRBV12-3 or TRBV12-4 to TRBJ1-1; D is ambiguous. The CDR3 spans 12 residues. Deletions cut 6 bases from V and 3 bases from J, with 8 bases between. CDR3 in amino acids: CASRLEDTEAFF. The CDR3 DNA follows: TGTGCCAGCAGACTTGAAGACACTGAAGCTTTCTTT.

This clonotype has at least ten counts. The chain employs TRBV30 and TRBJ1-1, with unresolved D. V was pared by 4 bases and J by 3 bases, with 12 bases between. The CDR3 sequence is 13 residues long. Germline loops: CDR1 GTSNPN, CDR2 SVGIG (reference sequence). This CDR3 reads CAWNPRVDTEAFF. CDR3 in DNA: TGTGCCTGGAACCCAAGGGTCGACACTGAAGCTTTCTTT. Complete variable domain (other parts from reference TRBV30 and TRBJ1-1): SQTIHQWPATLVQPVGSPLSLECTVEGTSNPNLYWYRQAAGRGLQLLFYSVGIGQISSEVPQNLSASRPQDRQFILSSKKLLLSDSGFYLCAWNPRVDTEAFFGQGTRLTVV.

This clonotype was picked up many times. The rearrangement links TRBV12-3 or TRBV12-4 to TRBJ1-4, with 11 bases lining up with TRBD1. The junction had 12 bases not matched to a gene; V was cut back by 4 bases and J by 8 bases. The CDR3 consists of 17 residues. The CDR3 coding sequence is TGTGCCAGCAGTTCAGACGGACAGGGGGCAGTTTGGGAAAAACTGTTTTTT. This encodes CASSSDGQGAVWEKLFF.

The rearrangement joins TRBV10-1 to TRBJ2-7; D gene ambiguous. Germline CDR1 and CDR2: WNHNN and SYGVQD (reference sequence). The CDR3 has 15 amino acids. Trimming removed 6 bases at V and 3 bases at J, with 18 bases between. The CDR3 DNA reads TGCGCCAGCAGCCTACCACGACCCGGCCTCTACGAGCAGTACTTC. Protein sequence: CASSLPRPGLYEQYF.